These 31 T cell receptor beta chains were all obtained from the same sample, sequenced in a study of post-analysis software for immune sequencing data (dated by TCRdb to 2014 to 2015). Here is what the overall study found, with its caveats: Patients showed significantly higher frequencies than controls for about five TRBV segments, among them TRBV5-6, TRBV5-1 and TRBV20-1.

Receptor libraries were prepared by PCR. TCRdb records Illumina HiSeq 2500 as the sequencer. To reduce PCR and sequencing biases, unique molecular identifiers were built into the TCR beta cDNA libraries. TCRdb trimmed public reads at Q25 via fastp, called clones via MiXCR and kept in-frame beta chains. Entries are consolidated by CDR3 protein sequence, retaining the most common genes and DNA. Within this sample are about 380,000 distinct CDR3 sequences, with roughly 30% of them counted one time only. Of the sample, about an eighth is held by the ten largest clones. The antigens for these receptors are not known. The specimen was blood. These receptors were obtained from a girl aged 5-17 years with multiple sclerosis.

The V and J genes are TRBV4-1 and TRBJ1-2; no clear D. Germline V gene sequence: CDR1 MGHRA, CDR2 YSYEKL. Trimming stripped 0 bases from V and 4 bases from J, with 15 bases between. The CDR3 has 16 residues. The CDR3 region has the DNA TGCGCCAGCAGCCAAGATAAATCACAGTTGCTCTATGGCTACACCTTC. Protein sequence: CASSQDKSQLLYGYTF.

The chain combines TRBV9 with TRBJ1-2; D is unclear. V gave up 0 bases and J gave up 5 bases, with 17 bases separating them. The CDR3 spans 16 residues. Per the germline V gene, CDR1 is SGDLS and CDR2 is YYNGEE. Written as DNA, the CDR3 is TGTGCCAGCAGCGTAGATCCGAGCCGTCGACATTATGGCTACACCTTC. It yields the protein CASSVDPSRRHYGYTF.

This clonotype was detected a few times. J is TRBJ2-7 and V is TRBV10-3, with D unresolved. The CDR3 sequence is 13 residues long. V lost 10 bases, J lost 6 bases, and 19 bases lay in between. CDR1 is ENHRY and CDR2 is SYGVKD in the germline V gene. The CDR3 DNA sequence: TGTGCCACCTCGTCCCTTGCCGGTTTCGAGCAGTACTTC. It translates to CATSSLAGFEQYF.

This clonotype turned up a few times. The V and J genes are TRBV6-5 and TRBJ1-1, with TRBD1 matching over 9 bases. V trimming: 7 bases; J trimming: 10 bases; junction bases outside the gene matches: 7. This CDR3 has 12 residues. In germline, CDR1 is MNHEY, CDR2 SVGAGI. CDR3 DNA sequence: TGTGCCAGCAACGACAGGGGGATGAGAGCTTTCTTT. Amino acid sequence: CASNDRGMRAFF.

This clonotype showed up just a few times. The chain uses TRBV6-1 and TRBJ1-1; D remains unclear. The ends were cut back, 2 bases at V and 2 bases at J, with 6 bases in the middle. The CDR3 is 13 residues long. Germline lookup yields CDR1 MNHNS and CDR2 SASEGT. CDR3 sequence (DNA): TGTGCCAGCAGTGAACGGCACAACACTGAAGCTTTCTTT. As protein: CASSERHNTEAFF.

The genes are TRBV2 and TRBJ1-6; 7 bases agree with TRBD1. The trim removed 5 bases at V and 2 bases at J, leaving 6 bases unmatched. CDR3 size: 16 residues. Germline CDR1 reads SNHLY; CDR2 reads FYNNEI. The CDR3 here is CASSYRGSPYNSPLHF. The DNA of the CDR3 is TGTGCCAGCAGTTACAGGGGAAGTCCCTATAATTCACCCCTCCACTTT.

This chain connects TRBV10-3 to TRBJ1-5; possible D gene TRBD1, 5 bases. The CDR3 runs to 14 residues. Per germline, CDR1 ENHRY and CDR2 SYGVKD. Trimming took off 5 bases at V and 4 bases at J, with 12 bases between the two ends. CDR3: CAISTQGSNQPQHF. CDR3 nucleotide sequence: TGTGCCATCAGTACGCAGGGATCAAATCAGCCCCAGCATTTT.

On this clonotype itself: One junction end disagrees with the germline gene, perhaps due to a read error. CDR3 in amino acids: CASSLRAPGQGSYNEQFF. CDR3 nucleotide sequence: TGTGCTAGCAGCTTAAGGGCACCGGGACAGGGTAGCTACAATGAGCAGTTCTTC. This chain links TRBV7-7 with TRBJ2-1, with 9 bases lining up with TRBD1. CDR1 is SSHAT, CDR2 FNYEAQ, per germline (reference sequence). This CDR3 region has 18 residues.

The rearrangement links TRBV27 to TRBJ2-1, with a weak D call TRBD1 (5 bases). Germline V lookup: CDR1 MNHEY, CDR2 SMNVEV (reference sequence). This CDR3 has 16 amino acids. V lost 5 bases, J lost 0 bases, and 14 bases lay in between. CDR3 sequence: CASSGIDSSSYNEQFF. CDR3 DNA: TGTGCCAGCAGTGGAATCGACAGTAGCTCCTACAATGAGCAGTTCTTC.

The CDR3 nucleotides are TGTGCCAGCAGTTTACTCATAGGGCGGCGGCTGTTTTTT. Translated, it gives CASSLLIGRRLFF. The rearrangement joins TRBV12-3 or TRBV12-4 to TRBJ1-4; D gene uncertain. V was clipped by 2 bases and J by 14 bases, with 15 bases between them. This CDR3 has 13 residues.

This clonotype was observed a handful of times. This chain connects TRBV4-1 to TRBJ2-7; 10 nucleotides align to TRBD2. The CDR3 is 15 residues long. Germline V gene sequence: CDR1 MGHRA, CDR2 YSYEKL. V shed 3 bases and J 3 bases; nucleotides not matched to a gene: 5. DNA of the CDR3: TGCGCCAGCAGCCAGCCCAGCGGGGGGGTCTACGAGCAGTACTTC. Its protein is CASSQPSGGVYEQYF.

The chain uses TRBV12-3 or TRBV12-4 and TRBJ2-5; possible D gene TRBD1, 6 bases. With 4 bases removed from V and 9 bases from J, the gap between germline ends came to 18 bases. CDR3 length equals 14 residues. In nucleotides, the CDR3 is TGTGCCAGCAGTTCCTCGACAGGACGGACGGCCCAGTACTTC. Translating gives CASSSSTGRTAQYF.

This clonotype has a handful of counts. J is TRBJ2-7 and V is TRBV15; 7 bases are shared with TRBD1. The germline gives CDR1 LNHNV, CDR2 YYDKDF (reference sequence). V shed 4 bases and J 2 bases; nucleotides not matched to a gene: 8. The CDR3 length is 15 residues. The CDR3 loop reads CATSTEMGQTYEQYF. The DNA for the CDR3 is TGTGCCACCAGCACCGAAATGGGACAGACCTACGAGCAGTACTTC.

This clonotype showed up just a few times. The chain is built from TRBV11-2 and TRBJ1-4; no definite D call. This CDR3 spans 14 amino acids. V gave up 6 bases and J gave up 6 bases, with 14 bases separating them. Germline V gene data show CDR1 as SGHAT and CDR2 as FQNNGV. CDR3 DNA: TGTGCCAGCAGGCGGATAGCGGGTGATGAAAAACTGTTTTTT. Its protein is CASRRIAGDEKLFF.

This clonotype turned up a few times. This chain connects TRBV7-2 to TRBJ2-5, with unresolved D. Trimming shortened V by 2 bases and J by 5 bases, and 12 bases separated the two germline ends. This CDR3 has 14 residues. CDR1 and CDR2 from the germline V gene are SGHTA and FQGNSA. In nucleotides, the CDR3 is TGTGCCAGCAGCTTATGGAGTGGGCCGGAGACCCAGTACTTC. This encodes CASSLWSGPETQYF.

This clonotype was counted a few times. The chain couples TRBV20-1 to TRBJ2-1, with 9 positions matching TRBD2. V gave up 1 base and J gave up 0 bases; unmatched junction bases: 10. There are 18 residues in the CDR3. Germline CDR1 and CDR2: DFQATT and SNEGSKA (reference sequence). DNA of the CDR3: TGCAGTGCTAGAGGTCGAGCGGGGGGTTCCCCCTCCTACAATGAGCAGTTCTTC. It is translated as CSARGRAGGSPSYNEQFF.

This clonotype occurred a few times. V usage is TRBV12-3 or TRBV12-4 and J usage is TRBJ1-5; D unresolved. Trimming stripped 3 bases from V and 6 bases from J, with 6 bases between. CDR3 length: 12 residues. The CDR3 bases are TGTGCCAGCAGTTTGGGTCTTCAGCCCCAGCATTTT. Amino acids: CASSLGLQPQHF.

The chain employs TRBV10-3 and TRBJ2-7; 9 bases line up with TRBD1. In germline, CDR1 is ENHRY, CDR2 SYGVKD. The CDR3 length is 15 residues. V lost 10 bases and J lost 0; bases outside the gene matches: 10. The CDR3 region has the DNA TGTGCCAGTGGACAGGGGCGCGCCAGCTCCTACGAGCAGTACTTC. It specifies CASGQGRASSYEQYF.

This clonotype was detected only a few times. The chain joins TRBV7-9 to TRBJ1-6; TRBD1 might be the D (5 bases). The germline V gene encodes CDR1 SEHNR and CDR2 FQNEAQ (reference sequence). Trimming took 0 bases from V and 7 from J, leaving 7 bases between them. The CDR3 has 14 residues. This chain's CDR3 is CASSLADRNSPLHF. In DNA, the CDR3 is TGTGCCAGCAGCTTAGCCGACAGAAATTCACCCCTCCACTTT.

This clonotype was counted a few times. Relative to the germline gene, one junction end is altered; a read error may explain this. The V and J genes are TRBV27 and TRBJ1-2; D gene ambiguous. CDR1 is MNHEY and CDR2 is SMNVEV in the germline V gene (reference sequence). The CDR3 sequence is 14 residues long. CDR3 DNA: TGTGCCGGCAGTTTGGGCAGCGGGAACTATGGCTACACCTTC. Translation gives CAGSLGSGNYGYTF.

This clonotype showed up just once. The rearrangement uses TRBV12-3 or TRBV12-4 and TRBJ2-5; 10 nucleotides line up with TRBD1. The CDR3 spans 16 residues. J gave up 5 bases and V 6 bases, and 12 bases lay outside the gene matches. CDR3 sequence (DNA): TGTGCCAGCAGATCAGGACAGGGGGGATTTAGGGAGACCCAGTACTTC. Translating it yields CASRSGQGGFRETQYF.

The V gene is TRBV15, the J gene TRBJ2-6; D remains unclear. CDR1 and CDR2 from the germline V gene are LNHNV and YYDKDF (reference sequence). V was shortened by 0 bases and J by 0 bases, with 6 bases between the two germline ends. The CDR3 consists of 16 residues. This CDR3 is CATSRDPGSGANVLTF. As DNA, the CDR3 is TGTGCCACCAGCAGAGATCCCGGCTCTGGGGCCAACGTCCTGACTTTC.

CDR3 sequence (DNA): TGTGCCAGCAGTCGTCCCCTCAGCGGAAGCTCCTACAATGAGCAGTTCTTC. This encodes CASSRPLSGSSYNEQFF. The V gene is TRBV3-1, the J gene TRBJ2-1, with D possibly TRBD2 on 5 matching bases. Per the germline V gene, CDR1 is LGHDT and CDR2 is YNNKEL (reference sequence). The CDR3 is 17 amino acids. V gave up 6 bases and J gave up 0 bases, with 18 bases separating them.

This clonotype was recorded a few times. V and J are TRBV6-1 and TRBJ2-5, with 11 bases matching TRBD1. Per germline, CDR1 MNHNS and CDR2 SASEGT. V trimming: 2 bases; J trimming: 5 bases; junction bases outside the gene matches: 10. This CDR3 is 17 amino acids long. The CDR3 region is CASSEFRTGGPRETQYF. The CDR3 DNA is TGTGCCAGCAGTGAATTCAGGACAGGGGGCCCCAGGGAGACCCAGTACTTC.

The sample holds many counts of this clonotype. The chain carries TRBV5-5 and TRBJ2-5; D gene uncertain. Germline loops: CDR1 SGHKS, CDR2 YYEKEE (reference sequence). The CDR3 consists of 12 residues. The germline V and J ends were trimmed by 3 bases and 5 bases, with 8 bases remaining between them. This CDR3 reads CASSSVLETQYF. CDR3 bases: TGTGCCAGCAGCTCTGTCCTTGAGACCCAGTACTTC.

There are a few counts of this clonotype. The gene calls are TRBV12-3 or TRBV12-4 and TRBJ1-4; D not certain. Trimming removed 0 bases from V and 7 bases from J, with 15 bases in between. The CDR3 runs 16 residues. This chain's CDR3 is CASSLASAAWGEKLFF. CDR3 coding DNA: TGTGCCAGCAGTTTAGCGTCGGCGGCTTGGGGTGAAAAACTGTTTTTT.

The chain couples TRBV20-1 to TRBJ2-1, with TRBD2 matching 8 bases. The J segment lost 3 bases and the V segment lost 2 bases, leaving 3 bases of the junction unmatched. The CDR3 is 14 amino acids. The germline V gene encodes CDR1 DFQATT and CDR2 SNEGSKA (reference sequence). This CDR3 is CSARRRGDYNEQFF. CDR3 sequence (DNA): TGCAGTGCTAGACGGCGGGGGGACTACAATGAGCAGTTCTTC.

The V gene is TRBV28, the J gene TRBJ2-7, with D possibly called TRBD1 or TRBD2 (5 bases each). Trimming took 3 bases from V and 0 from J, leaving 12 bases between them. The germline V gene encodes CDR1 MDHEN and CDR2 SYDVKM. This CDR3 has 15 residues. CDR3 sequence: CASSFAAGSSYEQYF. The CDR3 DNA is TGTGCCAGCAGTTTCGCCGCAGGGAGCTCCTACGAGCAGTACTTC.

The chain employs TRBV11-2 and TRBJ2-4; D tentatively reads TRBD1 or TRBD2 (5 bases each). Looked up from germline, CDR1 is SGHAT and CDR2 is FQNNGV. The CDR3 sequence is 18 residues long. V lost 4 bases, J lost 1 base, and 20 bases lay in between. The DNA for the CDR3 is TGTGCCAGCAGCTCACTTAAAACCGGGACCCTGGCCAAAAACATTCAGTACTTC. Amino acids: CASSSLKTGTLAKNIQYF.

The V gene is TRBV6-5, the J gene TRBJ1-1, with 7 bases identical to TRBD1. This CDR3 spans 18 amino acids. V was clipped by 7 bases and J by 3 bases; unmatched bases: 20. The V gene's germline CDR1 is MNHEY and CDR2 SVGAGI. The CDR3 coding sequence is TGTGCCAGCACTTTACCCCCGGGGAGGGGGCTAAGGGACACTGAAGCTTTCTTT. Encoded protein: CASTLPPGRGLRDTEAFF.

The CDR3 DNA sequence: TGTGCCAGCAGCTTTATGATCAATGAGCAGTTCTTC. It yields the protein CASSFMINEQFF. This sequence joins TRBV7-3 and TRBJ2-1, with unresolved D. This CDR3 contains 12 residues. V gave up 3 bases and J gave up 6 bases, with 6 bases separating them. Germline assignment: CDR1 SGHTA and CDR2 FQGTGA.